These 30 T cell receptor beta chains came from one sample sequenced in a study of beta chain features in type 1 diabetes. All of the isolated RNA was reverse transcribed, so expressed TCRB transcripts were sequenced. Assay: immunoSEQ multiplex PCR; the TCRdb copy retains only in-frame clones and omits some. The sample has 130,000 to 150,000 clones, 6.9% seen once. The sample taken for sequencing was central memory CD4+ T cells from blood. Receptor source: a woman in her 30s in good health.

The chain recombines TRBV7-9 with TRBJ1-4; TRBD1 is a possible D gene (6 bases). Deletions cut 2 bases from V and 8 bases from J, with 9 bases between. The CDR3 spans 13 residues. The germline V gene encodes CDR1 SEHNR and CDR2 FQNEAQ (reference sequence). The CDR3 reads CASSLPQGEKLFF. CDR3 bases: TGTGCCAGCAGCTTACCCCAGGGGGAAAAACTGTTTTTT.

This clone was detected only a few times. The V and J genes are TRBV7-5 and TRBJ2-3; TRBD2 is the table's D call and was not checked against the DNA. TRBV7-5 is given as a pseudogene. The CDR3 sequence is 13 residues long. CDR3 sequence: CASSSLLTDTQYF. The CDR3 DNA follows: TGTGCCAGCAGCTCCCTCCTCACAGATACGCAGTATTTT.

The rearrangement links TRBV6-5 to TRBJ1-4; D unclear. CDR1 is MNHEY, CDR2 SVGAGI, per germline. The CDR3 length is 13 residues. Trimming took 4 bases from V and 7 from J, leaving 10 bases between them. The CDR3 region has the DNA TGTGCCAGCAGTTCCTACGCGGGTGAAAAACTGTTTTTT. It codes for CASSSYAGEKLFF.

This clone was recorded a few times. V is TRBV15 and J is TRBJ2-1; 10 bases fit TRBD1. The ends lost 0 bases at V and 5 bases at J; junction bases unmatched: 7. The CDR3 is 17 amino acids. Germline CDR1 LNHNV, CDR2 YYDKDF (reference sequence). As DNA, the CDR3 is TGTGCCACCAGCAGAGACCTGGGGGACAGGGGAAACAATGAGCAGTTCTTC. It translates to CATSRDLGDRGNNEQFF.

This clone was counted between two and nine times. J is TRBJ2-5 and V is TRBV9; possible D gene TRBD2, 5 bases. Trimming took 4 bases from V and 0 from J, leaving 13 bases between them. Germline V CDR1 and CDR2: SGDLS, YYNGEE. This CDR3 contains 15 residues. In DNA, the CDR3 is TGTGCCAGCAGCCCCGACCGGGGAGACCAAGAGACCCAGTACTTC. The encoded protein is CASSPDRGDQETQYF.

This sequence joins TRBV5-5 and TRBJ2-1; D remains unclear. The V and J ends lost 0 bases and 12 bases respectively, with 13 bases between them. The CDR3 sequence is 13 residues long. Germline values: CDR1 SGHKS, CDR2 YYEKEE (reference sequence). The CDR3 spells CASSLAGARRQFF. The CDR3 DNA follows: TGTGCCAGCAGCTTGGCTGGAGCCCGGCGGCAGTTCTTC.

This clone was counted a few times. This chain connects TRBV18 to TRBJ2-1, with D maybe TRBD2 (5 bases). The CDR3 sequence is 15 residues long. V lost 1 base, J lost 3 bases, and 10 bases lay in between. The germline CDR1 and CDR2 sequences are KGHSH and LQKENI. The CDR3 DNA reads TGTGCCAGCTCACCACGGGTAGCGAACTACAATGAGCAGTTCTTC. Its protein is CASSPRVANYNEQFF.

This clone was picked up a small number of times. The rearrangement joins TRBV5-1 to TRBJ2-5; 7 bases fit TRBD1. CDR3 length equals 14 residues. The germline gives CDR1 SGHRS, CDR2 YFSETQ. The V gene end was trimmed by 4 bases and the J gene end by 5 bases; junction bases not matched to a gene: 8. CDR3 in DNA: TGCGCCAGCAGCACGGGGACAGATTCGGAGACCCAGTACTTC. It translates to CASSTGTDSETQYF.

V usage is TRBV28 and J usage is TRBJ1-2; 10 bases are shared with TRBD1. The J segment lost 2 bases and the V segment lost 9 bases, leaving 6 bases of the junction unmatched. From germline, CDR1 is MDHEN and CDR2 SYDVKM. The CDR3 is 14 residues long. In nucleotides, the CDR3 is TGTGCCAGGCTGAGACAGGGGGCGAACTATGGCTACACCTTC. Residues: CARLRQGANYGYTF.

The V call is TRBV7-3, the J call TRBJ2-2, with 8 positions matching TRBD1. CDR1 is SGHTA and CDR2 is FQGTGA in the germline V gene. The CDR3 totals 15 residues. J gave up 5 bases and V 5 bases, and 7 bases lay outside the gene matches. The CDR3 DNA sequence: TGTGCCAGCAGCGTAAGGACAGGGTTAACCGGGGAGCTGTTTTTT. Translation gives CASSVRTGLTGELFF.

This clone has only a few counts. This sequence joins TRBV28 and TRBJ2-1; 9 bases are a match to TRBD2. Germline CDR1 is MDHEN and CDR2 is SYDVKM. V lost 2 bases, J lost 2 bases, and 4 bases stayed unmatched. There are 16 residues in the CDR3. This CDR3 reads CASSLTASGTYNEQFF. CDR3 nucleotide sequence: TGTGCCAGCAGTTTAACGGCTAGCGGGACCTACAATGAGCAGTTCTTC. Full variable domain (outside the CDR3, taken from reference TRBV28 and TRBJ2-1): DVKVTQSSRYLVKRTGEKVFLECVQDMDHENMFWYRQDPGLGLRLIYFSYDVKMKEKGDIPEGYSVSREKKERFSLILESASTNQTSMYLCASSLTASGTYNEQFFGPGTRLTVL.

This clone appeared a few times. The chain employs TRBV28 and TRBJ1-5; 7 positions agree with TRBD1. The CDR3 loop spans 14 amino acids. From germline, CDR1 is MDHEN and CDR2 SYDVKM. V shed 10 bases, J shed 7 bases, and the junction held 13 bases outside the gene matches. The CDR3: CAIIPGQGDQPQHF. The CDR3 nucleotides are TGTGCCATCATACCAGGGCAGGGGGACCAGCCCCAGCATTTT.

The chain joins TRBV5-1 to TRBJ2-6; 8 bases line up with TRBD1. J lost 2 bases, V lost 2 bases, and 0 bases had no gene match. The length of the CDR3 is 15 residues. The germline V gene encodes CDR1 SGHRS and CDR2 YFSETQ. The CDR3 bases are TGCGCCAGCAGCTTACAGGGGGCTGGGGCCAACGTCCTGACTTTC. Translating gives CASSLQGAGANVLTF. The entire variable domain, with the rest obtained from reference TRBV5-1 and TRBJ2-6, is as follows: KAGVTQTPRYLIKTRGQQVTLSCSPISGHRSVSWYQQTPGQGLQFLFEYFSETQRNKGNFPGRFSGRQFSNSRSEMNVSTLELGDSALYLCASSLQGAGANVLTFGAGSRLTVL.

This clone was detected a few times. The rearrangement joins TRBV6-6 to TRBJ2-1, with 9 bases aligning to TRBD2. Germline assignment: CDR1 MNHNY and CDR2 SVGAGI (reference sequence). CDR3 length: 13 amino acids. J gave up 12 bases and V 6 bases, and 9 bases lay outside the gene matches. The CDR3 DNA reads TGTGCCAGCAGCCCCGCCCGGACTAGCGCGCAGTTCTTC. Translating it yields CASSPARTSAQFF.

The table lists this clone with a few counts. The DNA of the CDR3 is TGTGCCTCTACAGGAATCACCACCGGGGAGCTGTTTTTT. Translating it yields CASTGITTGELFF. This chain links TRBV30 with TRBJ2-2; a weak D match, TRBD1 (5 bases). The CDR3 runs to 13 residues. Deletions cut 7 bases from V and 4 bases from J, with 13 bases between. Looked up from germline, CDR1 is GTSNPN and CDR2 is SVGIG (reference sequence).

The J gene is TRBJ2-3, the V gene TRBV7-2; D is possibly TRBD2 (6 bases). The CDR3 loop spans 14 amino acids. Germline CDR1 SGHTA, CDR2 FQGNSA. Trimming cost V 1 base and J 3 bases, with 8 bases left between them. The CDR3 DNA reads as TGTGCCAGCAGCTTAGGACTAGGAACAGATACGCAGTATTTT. Amino acids: CASSLGLGTDTQYF. The whole variable domain, remainder taken from reference TRBV7-2 and TRBJ2-3, is GAGVSQSPSNKVTEKGKDVELRCDPISGHTALYWYRQSLGQGLEFLIYFQGNSAPDKSGLPSDRFSAERTGGSVSTLTIQRTQQEDSAVYLCASSLGLGTDTQYFGPGTRLTVL.

The chain has TRBV28 and TRBJ2-1, with D maybe TRBD1 (6 bases). Germline CDR1 and CDR2: MDHEN and SYDVKM. The length of the CDR3 is 14 residues. V lost 5 bases, J lost 7 bases, and 15 bases lay in between. The CDR3 protein is CASSPSPRGNEQFF. CDR3 coding DNA: TGTGCCAGCAGTCCCTCCCCCAGGGGTAATGAGCAGTTCTTC.

The rearrangement uses TRBV6-6 and TRBJ2-3; maybe TRBD1 (5 bases). This CDR3 spans 14 amino acids. Germline CDR1 MNHNY, CDR2 SVGAGI (reference sequence). Deletions cut 5 bases from V and 4 bases from J, with 13 bases between. The CDR3 is CASSRQGWADTQYF. As DNA, the CDR3 is TGTGCCAGCAGTCGCCAGGGTTGGGCAGATACGCAGTATTTT.

This clone was observed a few times. The chain has TRBV4-3 and TRBJ1-4, with D maybe TRBD1 (5 bases). Trimming shortened V by 0 bases and J by 5 bases, and 10 bases separated the two germline ends. This CDR3 contains 15 residues. The germline V gene has CDR1 LGHNA and CDR2 YSLEER. CDR3 region: CASSQDGTPNEKLFF. CDR3 coding DNA: TGCGCCAGCAGCCAAGATGGGACTCCGAATGAAAAACTGTTTTTT.

This rearrangement joins TRBV29-1 to TRBJ1-5; 9 nucleotides align to TRBD1. Trimming removed 5 bases from V and 4 bases from J; junction bases left unmatched: 3. CDR3 size: 13 residues. From germline, CDR1 is SQVTM and CDR2 ANQGSEA. CDR3 amino acids: CSVMTGGNQPQHF. The CDR3 nucleotides read TGCAGCGTTATGACAGGGGGGAATCAGCCCCAGCATTTT.

In its sample, this clone was seen a few times. The J gene is TRBJ2-2, the V gene TRBV11-3; 11 bases are a match to TRBD2. The CDR3 is 17 residues long. Germline loops: CDR1 SGHNT, CDR2 YENEEA. J was trimmed by 6 bases and V by 5 bases; bases with no gene match: 11. CDR3 residues: CASSQGLTSGSSGELFF. The CDR3 DNA is TGTGCCAGCAGCCAAGGTTTAACTAGCGGGAGTTCCGGGGAGCTGTTTTTT.

This clone was observed a few times. The DNA of the CDR3 is TGCGCCAGCAGCTCCAGACAAAGCTCCTATAATTCACCCCTCCACTTT. It yields the protein CASSSRQSSYNSPLHF. The V and J genes are TRBV5-1 and TRBJ1-6, with D unclear. The CDR3 consists of 16 residues. CDR1 is SGHRS, CDR2 YFSETQ, per germline. V was trimmed by 3 bases and J by 0 bases, leaving 10 bases between them.

In this sample, this clone turned up many times. This chain connects TRBV29-1 to TRBJ2-5, with TRBD2 matching 9 bases. V was pared by 4 bases and J by 10 bases, with 13 bases of the junction left unmatched. CDR1 and CDR2 from the germline V gene are SQVTM and ANQGSEA. The length of the CDR3 is 14 residues. This CDR3 reads CSVGTAGGASDQYF. CDR3 coding DNA: TGCAGCGTTGGGACCGCGGGAGGGGCTTCGGACCAGTACTTC.

This clone appeared a few times. The chain recombines TRBV18 with TRBJ2-3, with 10 bases that match TRBD2. This CDR3 is built from 17 residues. Germline CDR1 reads KGHSH; CDR2 reads LQKENI. J gave up 3 bases and V 5 bases, and 11 bases lay outside the gene matches. The CDR3 DNA reads as TGTGCCAGCTCAACTACTAGCGGGACCGCGGGGACAGATACGCAGTATTTT. This encodes CASSTTSGTAGTDTQYF.

The J gene is TRBJ1-3, the V gene TRBV25-1, with no clear D. The V gene lost 6 bases and the J gene lost 0 bases, with 12 bases spanning the gap. Germline-derived CDR1 and CDR2 are MGHDK and SYGVNS. This CDR3 is built from 15 residues. The CDR3 sequence is CASSSGVLSGNTIYF. The CDR3 DNA follows: TGTGCCAGCAGCAGCGGGGTCCTCTCTGGAAACACCATATATTTT.

This clone appeared a few times. V gene TRBV12-2 combines with J gene TRBJ2-3; the table's D call of TRBD2 was not tested on the DNA. TRBV12-2 is a known pseudogene. The CDR3 runs 15 residues. The CDR3 sequence: CASRSRGRSTDTQYF. CDR3 in DNA: TGTGCAAGTCGCTCCCGCGGGCGGAGCACAGATACGCAGTATTTT.

This clone was seen a handful of times. V gene TRBV18 combines with J gene TRBJ2-1; D might be TRBD1 (6 bases). This CDR3 comprises 13 residues. Between the trimmed V and J ends, which lost 3 bases and 5 bases, there was a span of 8 bases. CDR1 KGHSH and CDR2 LQKENI come from the germline V gene. In nucleotides, the CDR3 is TGTGCCAGCTCACCCAGACAGGACAATGAGCAGTTCTTC. Translated: CASSPRQDNEQFF.

This rearrangement joins TRBV7-8 to TRBJ2-3, with a weak D call TRBD2 (5 bases). The CDR3 loop spans 16 amino acids. Deletions cut 2 bases from V and 4 bases from J, with 16 bases between. Germline CDR1 and CDR2: SGHVS and FQNEAQ. For the CDR3, the DNA is TGTGCCAGCAGCTTATTTCCCCCCGGACTGCCAGATACGCAGTATTTT. Translating gives CASSLFPPGLPDTQYF.

This clone has just a few counts. The chain joins TRBV2 to TRBJ1-5, with a weak D call TRBD1 (5 bases). The CDR3 extends over 15 amino acids. Trimming stripped 7 bases from V and 2 bases from J, with 15 bases between. Looked up from germline, CDR1 is SNHLY and CDR2 is FYNNEI. This chain's CDR3 is CASKTDSRGNQPQHF. The CDR3 nucleotides read TGTGCCAGCAAAACCGACAGCAGGGGCAATCAGCCCCAGCATTTT.

This clone was counted a few times. The chain couples TRBV5-5 to TRBJ2-7, with 11 bases aligning to TRBD1. Per germline, CDR1 SGHKS and CDR2 YYEKEE (reference sequence). V was clipped by 5 bases and J by 9 bases; unmatched bases: 10. This CDR3 spans 14 amino acids. CDR3 nucleotides: TGTGCCAGCAGTACCGGGACAGGGGGTCTCGGGCAGTACTTC. This encodes CASSTGTGGLGQYF.